This T cell receptor beta chain is from a study of blood T cell repertoires in COVID-19. Study-level background: Spain, Italy and the United States supplied samples that represented acute and convalescent COVID-19. T cells, B-cell-depleted T cells, or PBMCs supplied cDNA or gDNA.

Germline V gene data show CDR1 as SGHRS and CDR2 as YFSETQ. The junction had 10 bases not matched to a gene; V was cut back by 4 bases and J by 1 base. This CDR3 region has 16 residues. Original processing notes: It was from reference gene primer amplification that nucleated cell counts were estimated. The data were produced by immunoSEQ multiplex PCR, yet TCRdb's version contains in-frame clones alone and is incomplete. V and J calls and clone size are copied from that table; D and trimming were computed from the DNA. The sample carries 130,000 or so clones, about four fifths recorded once. The clonotype comes from a man older than 75 with active or convalescent COVID-19. Sequencing input: peripheral blood. The chain has TRBV5-1 and TRBJ2-5, with 7 nucleotides matching TRBD1. CDR3 sequence (DNA): TGCGCCAGCAGCCTCATGGGGCAGGGGGTCCAAGAGACCCAGTACTTC. It encodes CASSLMGQGVQETQYF.